A single TCR beta chain is shown here with its context. Per the original data handling: Scientists estimated how many nucleated cells there were by amplifying reference gene primers. Assay: immunoSEQ multiplex PCR; the TCRdb copy retains only in-frame clones and omits some. V and J calls plus clone size are reproduced from that table; the DNA served to infer D and trimming. The repertoire consists of 70,000 to 100,000 clones, with 65% to 85% occurring once and the leading ten covering roughly 16%. This specimen belongs to a study of blood T cell repertoires in COVID-19. Study context: Researchers got acute and convalescent COVID-19 samples from the United States, Italy and Spain. Sample material is recorded as cDNA or gDNA derived from T cells, B-cell-depleted T cells, or PBMCs.

Losses at the gene ends were 1 base for V and 11 bases for J; bases not matched to a gene: 9. Looked up from germline, CDR1 is LNHDA and CDR2 is SQIVND (reference sequence). This CDR3 has 15 amino acids. The clonotype originates from a woman aged 80 or over with acute or convalescent COVID-19. J is TRBJ1-1 and V is TRBV19, with 11 positions matching TRBD1. Sequences were obtained from peripheral blood. CDR3 protein: CASSIVSGQGAQAFF. The CDR3, as DNA: TGTGCCAGTAGTATAGTCAGCGGACAGGGGGCGCAGGCTTTCTTT.